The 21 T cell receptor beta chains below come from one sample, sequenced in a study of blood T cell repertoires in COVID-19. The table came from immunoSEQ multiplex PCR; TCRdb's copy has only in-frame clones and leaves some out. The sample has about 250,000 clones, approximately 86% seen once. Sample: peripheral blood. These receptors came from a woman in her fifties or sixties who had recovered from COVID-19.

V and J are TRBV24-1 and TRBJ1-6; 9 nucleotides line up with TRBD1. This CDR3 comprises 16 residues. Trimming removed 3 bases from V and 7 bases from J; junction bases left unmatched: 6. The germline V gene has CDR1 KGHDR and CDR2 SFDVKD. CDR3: CATSDKGQGDNSPLHF. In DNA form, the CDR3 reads TGTGCCACCAGTGATAAGGGACAGGGCGACAATTCACCCCTCCACTTT.

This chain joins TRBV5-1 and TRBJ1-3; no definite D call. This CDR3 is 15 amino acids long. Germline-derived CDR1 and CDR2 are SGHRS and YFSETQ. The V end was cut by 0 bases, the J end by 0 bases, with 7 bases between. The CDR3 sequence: CASSLGQASGNTIYF. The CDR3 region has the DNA TGCGCCAGCAGCTTGGGGCAGGCCTCTGGAAACACCATATATTTT.

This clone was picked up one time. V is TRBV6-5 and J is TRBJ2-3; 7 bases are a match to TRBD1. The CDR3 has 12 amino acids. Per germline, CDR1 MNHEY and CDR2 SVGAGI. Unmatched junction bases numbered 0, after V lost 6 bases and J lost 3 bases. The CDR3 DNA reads TGTGCCAGCAGGACAGGGACAGATACGCAGTATTTT. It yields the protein CASRTGTDTQYF.

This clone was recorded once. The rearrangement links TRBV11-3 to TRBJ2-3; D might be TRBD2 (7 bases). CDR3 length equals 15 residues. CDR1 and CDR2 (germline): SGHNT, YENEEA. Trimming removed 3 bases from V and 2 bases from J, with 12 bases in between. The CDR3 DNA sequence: TGTGCCAGCAGCTTGTGGGGGGGCGTCACAGATACGCAGTATTTT. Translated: CASSLWGGVTDTQYF. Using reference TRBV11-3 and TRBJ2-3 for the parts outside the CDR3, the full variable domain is EAGVVQSPRYKIIEKKQPVAFWCNPISGHNTLYWYLQNLGQGPELLIRYENEEAVDDSQLPKDRFSAERLKGVDSTLKIQPAELGDSAVYLCASSLWGGVTDTQYFGPGTRLTVL.

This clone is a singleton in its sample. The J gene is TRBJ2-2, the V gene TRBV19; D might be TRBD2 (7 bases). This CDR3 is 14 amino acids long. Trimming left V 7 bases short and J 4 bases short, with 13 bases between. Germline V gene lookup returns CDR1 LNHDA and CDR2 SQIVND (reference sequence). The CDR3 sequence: CASMTGGRTGELFF. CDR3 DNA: TGTGCCAGTATGACCGGGGGGCGCACCGGGGAGCTGTTTTTT.

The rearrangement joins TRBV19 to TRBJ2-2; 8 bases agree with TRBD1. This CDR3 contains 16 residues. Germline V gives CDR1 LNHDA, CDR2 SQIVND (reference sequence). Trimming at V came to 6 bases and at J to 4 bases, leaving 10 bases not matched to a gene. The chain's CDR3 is CASSQERDRFTGELFF. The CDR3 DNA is TGTGCCAGTAGCCAAGAAAGGGACAGGTTCACCGGGGAGCTGTTTTTT.

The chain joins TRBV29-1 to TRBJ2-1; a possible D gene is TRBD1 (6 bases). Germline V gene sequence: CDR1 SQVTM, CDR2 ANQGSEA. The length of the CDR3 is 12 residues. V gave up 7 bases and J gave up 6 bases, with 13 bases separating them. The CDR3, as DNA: TGCAGCGCCCCCAGGGGAAGCAATGAGCAGTTCTTC. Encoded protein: CSAPRGSNEQFF.

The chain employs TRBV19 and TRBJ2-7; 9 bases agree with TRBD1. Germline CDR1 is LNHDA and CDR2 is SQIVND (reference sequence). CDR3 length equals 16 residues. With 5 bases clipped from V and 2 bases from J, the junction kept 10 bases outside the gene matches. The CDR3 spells CASSPRGTGTTYEQYF. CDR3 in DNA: TGTGCCAGTAGTCCTCGCGGGACAGGGACCACCTACGAGCAGTACTTC. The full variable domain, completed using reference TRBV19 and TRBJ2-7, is DGGITQSPKYLFRKEGQNVTLSCEQNLNHDAMYWYRQDPGQGLRLIYYSQIVNDFQKGDIAEGYSVSREKKESFPLTVTSAQKNPTAFYLCASSPRGTGTTYEQYFGPGTRLTVT.

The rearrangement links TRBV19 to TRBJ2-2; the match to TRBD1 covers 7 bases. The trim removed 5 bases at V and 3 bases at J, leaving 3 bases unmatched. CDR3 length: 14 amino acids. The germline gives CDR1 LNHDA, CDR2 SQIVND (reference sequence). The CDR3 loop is CASSFTGDTGELFF. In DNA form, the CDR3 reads TGTGCCAGTAGTTTTACAGGGGACACCGGGGAGCTGTTTTTT. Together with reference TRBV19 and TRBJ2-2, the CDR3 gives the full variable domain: DGGITQSPKYLFRKEGQNVTLSCEQNLNHDAMYWYRQDPGQGLRLIYYSQIVNDFQKGDIAEGYSVSREKKESFPLTVTSAQKNPTAFYLCASSFTGDTGELFFGEGSRLTVL.

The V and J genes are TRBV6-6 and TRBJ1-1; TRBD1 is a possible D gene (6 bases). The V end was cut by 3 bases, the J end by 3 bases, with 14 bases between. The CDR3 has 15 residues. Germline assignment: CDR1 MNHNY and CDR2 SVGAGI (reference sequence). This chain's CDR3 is CASSYGGGGYTEAFF. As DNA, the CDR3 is TGTGCCAGCAGTTATGGTGGGGGCGGATACACTGAAGCTTTCTTT.

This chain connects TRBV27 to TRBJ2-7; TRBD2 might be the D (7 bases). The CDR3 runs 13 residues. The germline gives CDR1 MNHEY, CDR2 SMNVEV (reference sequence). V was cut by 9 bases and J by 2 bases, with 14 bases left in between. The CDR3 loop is CASGGGPTYEQYF. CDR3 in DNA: TGTGCCAGTGGGGGGGGGCCTACCTACGAGCAGTACTTC.

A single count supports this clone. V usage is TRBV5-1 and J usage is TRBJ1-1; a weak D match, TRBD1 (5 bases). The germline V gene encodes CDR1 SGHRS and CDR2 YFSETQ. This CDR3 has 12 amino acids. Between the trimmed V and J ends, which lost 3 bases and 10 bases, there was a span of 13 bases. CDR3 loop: CASSWGDGGAFF. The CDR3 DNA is TGCGCCAGCAGCTGGGGGGACGGGGGAGCTTTCTTT.

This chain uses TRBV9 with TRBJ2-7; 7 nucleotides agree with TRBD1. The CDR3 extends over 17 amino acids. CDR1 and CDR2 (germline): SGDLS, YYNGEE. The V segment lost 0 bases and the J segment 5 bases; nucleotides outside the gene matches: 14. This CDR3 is CASSVGTGATLGNEQYF. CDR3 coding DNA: TGTGCCAGCAGCGTAGGGACAGGAGCCACCTTAGGCAACGAGCAGTACTTC.

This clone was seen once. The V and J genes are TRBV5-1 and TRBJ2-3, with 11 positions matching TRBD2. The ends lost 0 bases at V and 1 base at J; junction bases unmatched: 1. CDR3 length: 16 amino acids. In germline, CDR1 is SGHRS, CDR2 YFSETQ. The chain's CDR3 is CASSLGLAGRTDTQYF. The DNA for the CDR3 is TGCGCCAGCAGCTTGGGACTAGCGGGGCGCACAGATACGCAGTATTTT.

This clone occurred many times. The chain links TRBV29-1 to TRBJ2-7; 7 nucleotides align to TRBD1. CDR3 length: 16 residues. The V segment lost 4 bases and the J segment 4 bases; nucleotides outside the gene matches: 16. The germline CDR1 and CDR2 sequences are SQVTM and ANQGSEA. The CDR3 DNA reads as TGCAGCGTTGTGCCCTATGGCACAGGGGCTTTATACGAGCAGTACTTC. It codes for CSVVPYGTGALYEQYF.

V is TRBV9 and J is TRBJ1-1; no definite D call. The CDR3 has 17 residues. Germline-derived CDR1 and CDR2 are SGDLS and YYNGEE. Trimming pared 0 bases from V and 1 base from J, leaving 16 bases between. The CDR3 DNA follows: TGTGCCAGCAGCGTAGGACGGGGAGATATCACGAACACTGAAGCTTTCTTT. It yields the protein CASSVGRGDITNTEAFF.

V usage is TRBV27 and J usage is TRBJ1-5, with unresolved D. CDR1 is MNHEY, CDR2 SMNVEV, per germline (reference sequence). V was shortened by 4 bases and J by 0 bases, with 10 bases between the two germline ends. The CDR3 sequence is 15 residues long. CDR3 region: CASSSSTYSNQPQHF. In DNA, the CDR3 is TGTGCCAGCAGTTCATCAACCTATAGCAATCAGCCCCAGCATTTT.

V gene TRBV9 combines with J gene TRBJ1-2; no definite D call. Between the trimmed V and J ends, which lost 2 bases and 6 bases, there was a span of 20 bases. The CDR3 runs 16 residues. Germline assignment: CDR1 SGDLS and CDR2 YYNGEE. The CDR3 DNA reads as TGTGCCAGCAGCGTTCTGGAGCTTTCCTCCCACGATGGCTACACCTTC. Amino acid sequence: CASSVLELSSHDGYTF. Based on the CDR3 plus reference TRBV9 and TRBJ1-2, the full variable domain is DSGVTQTPKHLITATGQRVTLRCSPRSGDLSVYWYQQSLDQGLQFLIQYYNGEERAKGNILERFSAQQFPDLHSELNLSSLELGDSALYFCASSVLELSSHDGYTFGSGTRLTVV.

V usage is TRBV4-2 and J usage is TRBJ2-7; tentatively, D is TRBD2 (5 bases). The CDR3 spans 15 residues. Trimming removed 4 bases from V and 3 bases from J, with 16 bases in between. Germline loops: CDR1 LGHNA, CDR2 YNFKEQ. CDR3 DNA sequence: TGTGCCAGCAGCCCCTCTAGCCTCACCGGCTACGAGCAGTACTTC. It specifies CASSPSSLTGYEQYF.

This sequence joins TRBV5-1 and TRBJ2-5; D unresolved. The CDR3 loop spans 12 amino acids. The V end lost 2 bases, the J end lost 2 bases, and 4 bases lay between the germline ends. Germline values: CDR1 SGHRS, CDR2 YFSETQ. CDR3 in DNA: TGCGCCAGCAGCTTCGGTCAAGAGACCCAGTACTTC. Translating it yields CASSFGQETQYF.

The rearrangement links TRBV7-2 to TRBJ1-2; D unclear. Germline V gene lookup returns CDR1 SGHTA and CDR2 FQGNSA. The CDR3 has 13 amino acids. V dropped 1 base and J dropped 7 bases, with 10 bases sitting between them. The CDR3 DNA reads TGTGCCAGCAGCTTAGGGTATGGGCTTGGCTACACCTTC. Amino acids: CASSLGYGLGYTF.